This T cell receptor beta chain was sequenced for a study of blood T cell repertoires in COVID-19. Looking at the study overall: Specimens from acute and convalescent COVID-19 originated in the United States, Italy and Spain. The cDNA or gDNA used as material had been derived from T cells, B-cell-depleted T cells, or PBMCs.

V was pared by 3 bases and J by 8 bases, with 5 bases of the junction left unmatched. Germline CDR1 and CDR2: SGHRS and YFSETQ. The CDR3 runs 14 residues. This clone was observed many times. In the authors' workflow: Using reference gene primer amplification, nucleated cell counts were estimated. Produced via immunoSEQ multiplex PCR; TCRdb's table is partial and in-frame only. Clonal size and the V and J genes are those of that table, whereas D and trimming came from the DNA. The data contain about 73,000 clones, approximately 83% of them singletons. This chain connects TRBV5-1 to TRBJ2-2; 9 nucleotides align to TRBD1. The sequencing input was peripheral blood. The source of this sequence is a woman aged 55-70 years with acute or convalescent COVID-19. The CDR3 bases are TGCGCCAGCAGCTGGGGACAGGGCACGGGGGAGCTGTTTTTT. The encoded protein is CASSWGQGTGELFF.